This entry concerns a single TCR beta chain. Sequenced by immunoSEQ multiplex PCR; TCRdb stores in-frame clones only, minus some. The sample has about 150,000 clones, 80% to 90% seen once. V lost 5 bases, J lost 6 bases, and 17 bases lay in between. CDR1 and CDR2 from the germline V gene are SNHLY and FYNNEI. This CDR3 contains 15 residues. These data come from a study of T cell responses to AZD1222 COVID-19 vaccine. The clonotype was recovered from an adult in good health. The V call is TRBV2, the J call TRBJ1-5; no definite D call. The sample was peripheral blood, taken on day 0 of AZD1222 vaccination. CDR3 sequence reads: CASSNLNPATQPQHF. For the CDR3, the DNA is TGTGCCAGCAGTAACCTTAACCCGGCTACTCAGCCCCAGCATTTT. Variable domain in full (rest from reference TRBV2 and TRBJ1-5): EPEVTQTPSHQVTQMGQEVILRCVPISNHLYFYWYRQILGQKVEFLVSFYNNEISEKSEIFDDQFSVERPDGSNFTLKIRSTKLEDSAMYFCASSNLNPATQPQHFGDGTRLSIL.